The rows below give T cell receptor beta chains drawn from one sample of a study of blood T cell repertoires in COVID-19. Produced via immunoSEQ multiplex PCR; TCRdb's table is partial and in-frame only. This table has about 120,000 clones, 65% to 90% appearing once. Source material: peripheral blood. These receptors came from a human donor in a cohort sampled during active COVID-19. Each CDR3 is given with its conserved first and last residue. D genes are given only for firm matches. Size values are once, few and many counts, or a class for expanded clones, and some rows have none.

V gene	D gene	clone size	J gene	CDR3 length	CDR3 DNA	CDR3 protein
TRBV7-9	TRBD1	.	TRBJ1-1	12	TGTGCCAGCAGCTCGGGACAGGGGCGAGCTTTCTTT	CASSSGQGRAFF
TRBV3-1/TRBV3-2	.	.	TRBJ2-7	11	TGTGCCAGCAGCAATCAGGGAGAGCAGTACTTC	CASSNQGEQYF
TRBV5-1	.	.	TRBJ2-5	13	TGCGCCAGCGGTTCGGGGTCCCAAGAGACCCAGTACTTC	CASGSGSQETQYF
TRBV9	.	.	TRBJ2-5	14	TGTGCCAGCAGCGTTCAACAGGGCCAAGAGACCCAGTACTTC	CASSVQQGQETQYF
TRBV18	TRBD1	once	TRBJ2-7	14	TGTGCCAGCTCACCTAGGACAGGGCACTACGAGCAGTACTTC	CASSPRTGHYEQYF
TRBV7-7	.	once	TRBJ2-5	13	TGTGCTAGCAGCTCTAGTCAGTCAGAGACCCAGTACTTC	CASSSSQSETQYF
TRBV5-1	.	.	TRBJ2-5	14	TGCGCCAGCAGCCCGCGGCAGGGATGGGAGACCCAGTACTTC	CASSPRQGWETQYF
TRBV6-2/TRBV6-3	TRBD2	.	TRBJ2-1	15	TGTGCCAGCAGTTACCCAGCGGGGGGCTACAATGAGCAGTTCTTC	CASSYPAGGYNEQFF
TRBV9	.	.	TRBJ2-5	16	TGTGCCAGCAGTCCTTTCCCGGGACTTCGAACGGAGACCCAGTACTTC	CASSPFPGLRTETQYF
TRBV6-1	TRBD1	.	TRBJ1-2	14	TGTGCCAGCAGTGATCGGACAGGGTACTATGGCTACACCTTC	CASSDRTGYYGYTF
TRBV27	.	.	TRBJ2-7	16	TGTGCCAGCAGTTTATCGGCAGGGGAAGTGTTCGACGAGCAGTACTTC	CASSLSAGEVFDEQYF
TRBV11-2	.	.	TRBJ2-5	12	TGTGCCAGCAGCTTACTAGGAGAGACCCAGTACTTC	CASSLLGETQYF
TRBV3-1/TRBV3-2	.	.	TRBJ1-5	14	TGTGCCAGCAGCCCAGCTGCAGGGGATCAGCCCCAGCATTTT	CASSPAAGDQPQHF
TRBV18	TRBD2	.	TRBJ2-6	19	TGTGCCAGCTCACCACTTCGGCTAGCGGGTTCATCTGGGGCCAACGTCCTGACTTTC	CASSPLRLAGSSGANVLTF
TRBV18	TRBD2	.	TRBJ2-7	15	TGTGCCAGCACTTATACCCGGACTAGCTCCAACGAGCAGTACTTC	CASTYTRTSSNEQYF
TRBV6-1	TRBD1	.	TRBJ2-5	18	TGTGCCAGCAGTGAAGACGTTCAGGGGGCGGGATACGGGGAGACCCAGTACTTC	CASSEDVQGAGYGETQYF
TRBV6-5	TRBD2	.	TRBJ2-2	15	TGTGCCAGCAGTCACGGACTAGAGGGGCCCGGGGAGCTGTTTTTT	CASSHGLEGPGELFF
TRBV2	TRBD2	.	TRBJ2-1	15	TGTGCCAGCAAGGCCCGGCTAGCGGAATACAATGAGCAGTTCTTC	CASKARLAEYNEQFF
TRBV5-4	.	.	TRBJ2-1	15	TGTGCCAGCAGCCGGGACATCCCCACCTACAATGAGCAGTTCTTC	CASSRDIPTYNEQFF
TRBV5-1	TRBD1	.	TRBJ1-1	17	TGCGCCAGCAGCTTAACCCTGATAGGGGGCTATAACACTGAAGCTTTCTTT	CASSLTLIGGYNTEAFF
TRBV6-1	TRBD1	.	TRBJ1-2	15	TGTGCCAGCAGTGAATATTCAGGGGGCGCATATGGCTACACCTTC	CASSEYSGGAYGYTF
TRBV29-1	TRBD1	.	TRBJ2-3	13	TGCAGCGTCCGACAGGGGGGCACAGATACGCAGTATTTT	CSVRQGGTDTQYF
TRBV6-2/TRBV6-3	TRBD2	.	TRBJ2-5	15	TGTGCCAGCAGCGGACTAGCGGGGTCGAGTAGGACCCAGTACTTC	CASSGLAGSSRTQYF
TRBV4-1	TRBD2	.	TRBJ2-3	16	TGCGCCAGCAGCCAAGATGAGCGGGGGGCCACAGATACGCAGTATTTT	CASSQDERGATDTQYF
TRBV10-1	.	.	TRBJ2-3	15	TGCGCCAGCAGTGATCCCGGGACTAGCACAGATACGCAGTATTTT	CASSDPGTSTDTQYF
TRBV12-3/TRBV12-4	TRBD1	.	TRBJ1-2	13	TGTGCCAGCAGTTCACAGGGGTTTAATGGCTACACCTTC	CASSSQGFNGYTF
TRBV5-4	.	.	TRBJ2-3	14	TGTGCCAGCAGCTCTCGGGCAGGGCCAGATACGCAGTATTTT	CASSSRAGPDTQYF
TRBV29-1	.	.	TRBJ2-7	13	TGCAGCGTACGAACCACCAGAGGCTACGAGCAGTACTTC	CSVRTTRGYEQYF
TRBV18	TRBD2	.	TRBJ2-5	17	TGTGCCAGCTCACCACGAGAAACTAGCGGAATACAAGAGACCCAGTACTTC	CASSPRETSGIQETQYF